A single count supports the clone carrying this T cell receptor (beta chain). Its target is not known. Germline is not matched at one junction end, which may reflect a read error. This CDR3 has 15 amino acids. Per the germline V gene, CDR1 is SNHLY and CDR2 is FYNNEI. Genomic DNA, serving as template, underwent TCR beta VDJ and CDR3 profiling. TCRdb passed the reads through MiXCR, listing each CDR3 protein once. The sample lists some 290,000 distinct CDR3 sequences, 55% to 60% occurring once. The data were obtained in a study of CD8+CD57+ T cells in acquired aplastic anemia. Study-level results: The CD8+ Simpson's diversity of patients and controls was not significantly different. Twenty-nine was the count of CD8+ CDR3 sequences that patients shared with controls.

The sequence derives from a human donor with severe aplastic anemia or a healthy control (not recorded which). V gene TRBV2 combines with J gene TRBJ1-4; D possibly corresponds to TRBD1 (5 bases). Material: sorted CD4+, CD8+, or CD8+CD57+ T cells (not recorded which) from PBMCs. CDR3 amino acids: CASENQGATNGKLFF. CDR3 in DNA: TGTGCCAGCGAAAATCAGGGAGCAACTAATGGAAAACTGTTTTTT.